Below, 2 T cell receptor beta chains from the same sample are listed, as sequenced in a study of vaccination and CD4 T cells after COVID-19 (dated by TCRdb to 2022 to 2024). These receptors have no identified antigens. Libraries were made using PCR. This sample was sequenced with an Illumina iSeq 100. At the Johns Hopkins FTIC core, DNA from the cultured CD4+ T cells underwent TCR sequencing with the Oncomine TCR Beta short-read assay. TCRdb reran the public reads through fastp at Q25 and MiXCR, keeping productive beta chains. Each entry merges the rows of one CDR3 protein and shows their most common DNA and genes. The sample table records around 13,000 distinct CDR3 sequences; approximately 79% of these occur just once. 20% to 25% of the sample comes from the top ten. The treatment or condition tag for this specimen amounts to: roughly 10-day PBMC culture with coronavirus spike peptide pools or control peptides (ViraFEST assay).

What was sequenced was CD4+ T cells from blood, cultured in vitro. The receptor source for this set is a human donor who had recovered from COVID-19.

The V gene is TRBV19, the J gene TRBJ1-1, with 7 positions matching TRBD1. Trimming cost V 11 bases and J 4 bases; bases outside gene matches: 7. The V gene's germline CDR1 is LNHDA and CDR2 SQIVND (reference sequence). The CDR3 covers 12 residues. As DNA, the CDR3 is TGTGCCTCCACCTACAGGGGCACTGAAGCTTTCTTT. Residues: CASTYRGTEAFF.

This clonotype showed up just a few times. V and J are TRBV11-2 and TRBJ2-5; D may correspond to TRBD1 or TRBD2 (5 bases each). V lost 2 bases, J lost 4 bases, and 14 bases lay in between. This CDR3 comprises 15 residues. Per the germline V gene, CDR1 is SGHAT and CDR2 is FQNNGV. The CDR3 loop is CASSLRVGAGETQYF. The DNA of the CDR3 is TGTGCCAGCAGCTTACGGGTCGGGGCGGGAGAGACCCAGTACTTC.